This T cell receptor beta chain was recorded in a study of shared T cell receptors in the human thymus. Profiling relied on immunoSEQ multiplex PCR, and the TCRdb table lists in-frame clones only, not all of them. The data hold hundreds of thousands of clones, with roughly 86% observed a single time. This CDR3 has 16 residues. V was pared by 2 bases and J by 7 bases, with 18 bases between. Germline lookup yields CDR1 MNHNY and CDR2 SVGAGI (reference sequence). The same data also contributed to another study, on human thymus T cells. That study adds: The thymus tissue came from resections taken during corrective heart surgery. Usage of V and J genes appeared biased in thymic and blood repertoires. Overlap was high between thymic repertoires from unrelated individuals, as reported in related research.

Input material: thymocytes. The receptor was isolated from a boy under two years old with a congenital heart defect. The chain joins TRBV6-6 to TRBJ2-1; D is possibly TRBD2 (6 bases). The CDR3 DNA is TGTGCCAGCAGTTACCCACACCACGGGACTCCTAATGAGCAGTTCTTC. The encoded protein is CASSYPHHGTPNEQFF.